This TCR beta chain was profiled in a study of blood T cell repertoires in COVID-19 (dated by TCRdb to the early 2020s). Concerning the study at large: Samples from collaborators originated in the United States, Italy and Spain and spanned both the acute and convalescent phases of COVID-19. Subjects who had been exposed to COVID-19, were actively infected with it, or had recovered from it provided the deeply sampled blood TCRbeta repertoires that made up the dataset. Nearly every sample came with metadata listing a de-identified subject ID, COVID-19 status, age in years and sex. The samples were drawn from the first 160 participants of the ongoing ImmuneRACE study and from over a thousand subjects provided by 6 global collaborators. Where available, HLA class I and class II types were obtained from metadata supplied by the sample provider rather than from assay-based typing. A freely available public database, intended as a resource for researchers studying the immune response to SARS-CoV-2, is where the repertoires were released. The material from the prospective study consisted of cDNA or gDNA derived from T cells, B-cell-depleted T cells, or PBMCs.

TCRbeta CDR3 regions were amplified from genomic DNA by means of the immunoSEQ Assay, a bias-controlled multiplex PCR. The paper's processing steps were these. The number of nucleated cells in each sample was estimated from the amplification of reference gene primers within the assay. Sequence reads were collapsed and filtered to measure the absolute abundance of every unique TCRbeta CDR3 rearrangement. For each sample, productive Simpson clonality was calculated by taking the square root of Simpson's diversity index across productive rearrangements. Not all clones reach the TCRdb copy of this immuneACCESS table, which keeps in-frame sequences only. Checked studies attribute under half of the gap to unresolved V genes and leave the rest unexplained. V and J calls and clone size are given by that table; D and trimming were obtained from the DNA. A total of about 230,000 clones appear in this sample, approximately 84% of them only once. Approximately 8% of the sample goes to the ten largest clones.

V and J are truncated by 5 bases and 1 base respectively, leaving an intervening sequence of 17 bases. Including the terminal cysteine and phenylalanine, the CDR3 comprises 16 residues. Of the read, only the CDR3 DNA is kept; its 48 bases are in frame from base 1. Looking up the germline V gene yields CDR1 SGHTA and CDR2 FQGNSA. Study-wide findings and limitations: Clinical and demographic metadata were provided uncurated, with the amount varying by source and participant.

Whole blood was collected in K2EDTA tubes by collaborating institutions according to the institutions' own protocols. For TCRbeta analysis, collaborators shipped samples as frozen whole blood, isolated PBMCs, or DNA extracted from either of those sample types. As concerns this clone: No antigen is known for it. No base quality values were provided; no much bigger clone lies one nucleotide off.

The receptor was isolated from a woman over 75 with acute or convalescent COVID-19. Sequencing was done on a sample of peripheral blood. Recombination connected TRBV7-2 to TRBJ1-1, with the D gene uncertain. The DNA is TGTGCCAGCAGCGCATCAGGTGGGAGCCCGAACACTGAAGCTTTCTTT. Translation gives CASSASGGSPNTEAFF.